The entry that follows covers one T cell receptor (beta chain) sequence. Its antigen is unknown. Positive CCR7 selection of CD45RO-negative cells yielded the naive CD8 cells, and terminally differentiated effector memory CD45RA+ cells were excluded. This entry is derived from a study of shared clonotypes between healthy human individuals. Regarding the study as a whole: Relative to their counterparts shared across all four donors, non-shared clonotypes exhibited diminished generation probabilities. When naive CD4 clonotypes were compared across a handful of donors, approximately 5% were shared.

CDR1 and CDR2 (germline): MNHEY, SVGAGI. This CDR3 is built from 15 residues. The junction had 7 bases not matched to a gene; V was cut back by 8 bases and J by 0 bases. The assay was run at deep level. Profiled with immunoSEQ multiplex PCR; TCRdb holds only in-frame clones, not every one. The sample contains roughly 600,000 clones, 98% of which appear only once. J is TRBJ1-1 and V is TRBV6-5, with TRBD1 matching over 9 bases. This receptor was taken from a man aged 25-45 years in good health. The material sequenced was naive CD8+ T cells sorted from blood. DNA of the CDR3: TGTGCCAGCCGACTCGGGACAGGGATGAACACTGAAGCTTTCTTT. Its translation: CASRLGTGMNTEAFF.